This entry is about one T cell receptor beta chain. As handled by the study authors: Reference gene primer amplification yielded estimated nucleated cell counts. Here immunoSEQ multiplex PCR was the method, and the copy in TCRdb shows in-frame clones only, minus some. D and trimming come from the DNA, and the V and J calls and clone size come from that table. This table has roughly 49,000 clones, less than 90% appearing once. CDR3 length: 15 amino acids. The V and J ends lost 4 bases and 0 bases, in that order; junction bases with no gene match: 1. Germline V gene sequence: CDR1 MDHEN, CDR2 SYDVKM. This entry comes from a study of blood T cell repertoires in COVID-19. Background on the study: Sites across the United States, Italy and Spain contributed samples from acute and convalescent COVID-19. Sample material is recorded as cDNA or gDNA derived from T cells, B-cell-depleted T cells, or PBMCs.

The clonotype comes from a middle-aged man with acute or convalescent COVID-19. The sequenced sample consisted of peripheral blood. This rearrangement joins TRBV28 to TRBJ2-1, with 9 bases matching TRBD2. This CDR3 is CASSWGLASYNEQFF. Here the CDR3 DNA reads TGTGCCAGCAGTTGGGGACTAGCCTCCTACAATGAGCAGTTCTTC.